This T cell receptor (beta chain) was captured by sequencing in a study of identical twins. In this sample, this clonotype turned up a few times. TCRdb re-called the 5' RACE reads with MiXCR, one entry per CDR3 protein. The table lists 450,000 to 600,000 distinct CDR3 sequences, around 24% of them singletons, with approximately 0.52% in the top ten. Germline CDR1 MDHEN, CDR2 SYDVKM. The CDR3 consists of 15 residues. The V end lost 4 bases, the J end lost 7 bases, and 16 bases lay between the germline ends. These data also formed part of another study, on yellow fever vaccine responses in identical twins.

This TCR was sampled from a woman between 18 and 30 years old in good health. Specimen: CD4+ T cells sorted from blood. The rearrangement joins TRBV28 to TRBJ2-2; perhaps TRBD1 as D (8 bases). The CDR3, as DNA: TGTGCCAGCAGTTCCAGACAGGGGAGGGGCGGGGAGCTGTTTTTT. This sequence encodes CASSSRQGRGGELFF.